This TCR beta chain was identified during a study of shared clonotypes between healthy human individuals. Broader study findings: Clonotype sharing among donors was expected to depend on sequencing depth. Among several donors, roughly 5% of naive CD4 clonotypes were found in common.

Libraries were prepared by immunoSEQ multiplex PCR; TCRdb keeps only in-frame clonotypes and omits some of them. This sample has more than 2,000,000 clones; roughly nine tenths occur once, and the top ten carry roughly 0.13%. On this clone itself: Antigen specificity is unknown.

Sequencing was performed on naive CD4+ T cells sorted from blood. Subset reported: CD45RA+ positively selected. This TCR came from a man in his late teens or twenties in good health.

The DNA of the CDR3 is TGTGCCAGCAGCTTGGAGGTGGCGAACACTGAAGCTTTCTTT. Its translation is CASSLEVANTEAFF. The V call is TRBV5-6, the J call TRBJ1-1; D remains unclear. The CDR3 loop spans 14 amino acids. The V and J ends lost 0 bases and 1 base respectively, with 7 bases between them. Per germline, CDR1 SGHDT and CDR2 YYEEEE. The variable domain in full, completed from reference TRBV5-6 and TRBJ1-1, reads DAGVTQSPTHLIKTRGQQVTLRCSPKSGHDTVSWYQQALGQGPQFIFQYYEEEERQRGNFPDRFSGHQFPNYSSELNVNALLLGDSALYLCASSLEVANTEAFFGQGTRLTVV.